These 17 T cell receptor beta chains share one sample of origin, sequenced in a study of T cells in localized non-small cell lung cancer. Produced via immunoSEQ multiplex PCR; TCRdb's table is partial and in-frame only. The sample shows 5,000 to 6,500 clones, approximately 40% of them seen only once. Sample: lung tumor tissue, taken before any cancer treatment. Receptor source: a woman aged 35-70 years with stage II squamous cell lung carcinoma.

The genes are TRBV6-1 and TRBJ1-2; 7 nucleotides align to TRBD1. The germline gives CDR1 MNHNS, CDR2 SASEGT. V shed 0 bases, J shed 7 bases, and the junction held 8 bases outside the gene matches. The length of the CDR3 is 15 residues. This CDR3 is CASSEASGGRGGYTF. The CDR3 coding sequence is TGTGCCAGCAGTGAAGCCTCAGGGGGGCGCGGTGGCTACACCTTC.

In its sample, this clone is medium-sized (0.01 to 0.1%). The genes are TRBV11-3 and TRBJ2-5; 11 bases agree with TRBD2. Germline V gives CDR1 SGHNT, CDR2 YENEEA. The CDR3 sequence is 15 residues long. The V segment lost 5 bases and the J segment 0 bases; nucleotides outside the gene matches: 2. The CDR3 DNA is TGTGCCAGCAGCCGACTAGCGGGGCACCAAGAGACCCAGTACTTC. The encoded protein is CASSRLAGHQETQYF.

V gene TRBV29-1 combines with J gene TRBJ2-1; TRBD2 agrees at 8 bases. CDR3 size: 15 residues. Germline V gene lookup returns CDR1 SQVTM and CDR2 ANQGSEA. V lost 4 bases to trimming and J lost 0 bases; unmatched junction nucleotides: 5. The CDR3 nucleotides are TGCAGCGTTGGGTCCGCGGGGGGCTCCTACAATGAGCAGTTCTTC. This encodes CSVGSAGGSYNEQFF.

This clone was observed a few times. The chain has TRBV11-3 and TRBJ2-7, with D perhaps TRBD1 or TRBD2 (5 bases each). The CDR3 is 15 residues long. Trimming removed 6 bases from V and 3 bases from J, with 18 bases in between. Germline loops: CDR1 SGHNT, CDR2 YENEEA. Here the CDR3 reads CASSPRPGPNYEQYF. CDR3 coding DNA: TGTGCCAGCAGTCCGCGTCCGGGACCAAACTACGAGCAGTACTTC.

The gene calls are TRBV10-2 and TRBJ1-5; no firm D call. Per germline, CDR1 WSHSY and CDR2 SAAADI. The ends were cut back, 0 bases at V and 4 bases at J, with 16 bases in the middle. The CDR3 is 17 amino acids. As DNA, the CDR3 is TGCGCCAGCAGTGAGTCAACTTACCGGAGAGCAAATCAGCCCCAGCATTTT. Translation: CASSESTYRRANQPQHF.

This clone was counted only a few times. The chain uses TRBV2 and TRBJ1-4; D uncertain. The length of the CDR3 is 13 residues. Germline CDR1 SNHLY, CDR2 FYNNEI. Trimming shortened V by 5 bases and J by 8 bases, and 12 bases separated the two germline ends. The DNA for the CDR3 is TGTGCCAGCAGTTTGGGAGGTTGGGAAAAACTGTTTTTT. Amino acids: CASSLGGWEKLFF.

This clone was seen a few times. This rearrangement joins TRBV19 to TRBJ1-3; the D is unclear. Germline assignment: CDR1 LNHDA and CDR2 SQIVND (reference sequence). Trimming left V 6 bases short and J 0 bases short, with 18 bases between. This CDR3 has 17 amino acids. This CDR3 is CASRLAFSSPSGNTIYF. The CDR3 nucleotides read TGTGCCAGTAGGTTGGCCTTTTCCTCCCCCTCTGGAAACACCATATATTTT.

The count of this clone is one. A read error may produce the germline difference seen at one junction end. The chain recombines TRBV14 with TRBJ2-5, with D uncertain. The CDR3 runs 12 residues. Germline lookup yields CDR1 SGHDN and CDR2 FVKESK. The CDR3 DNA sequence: TGTGTCAGCAGCCAAGTCGGGGAGACCCAGTACTTC. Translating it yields CVSSQVGETQYF.

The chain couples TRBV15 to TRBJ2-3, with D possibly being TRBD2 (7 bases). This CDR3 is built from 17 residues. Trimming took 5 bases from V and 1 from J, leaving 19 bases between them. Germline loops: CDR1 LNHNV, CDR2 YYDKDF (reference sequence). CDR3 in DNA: TGTGCCACCAGCCGAATCTTGGGGGCGGGGGGCACAGATACGCAGTATTTT. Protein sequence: CATSRILGAGGTDTQYF.

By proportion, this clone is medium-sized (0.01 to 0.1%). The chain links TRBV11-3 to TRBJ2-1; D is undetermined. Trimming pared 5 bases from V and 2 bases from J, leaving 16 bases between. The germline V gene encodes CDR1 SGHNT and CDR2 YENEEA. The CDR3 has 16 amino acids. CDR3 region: CASSDNVGIAYNEQFF. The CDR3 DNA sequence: TGTGCCAGCAGCGATAATGTGGGGATCGCCTACAATGAGCAGTTCTTC.

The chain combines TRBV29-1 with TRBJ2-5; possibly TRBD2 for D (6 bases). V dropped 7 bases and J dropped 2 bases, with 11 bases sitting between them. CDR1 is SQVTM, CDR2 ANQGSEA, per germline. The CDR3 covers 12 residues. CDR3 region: CSAEEGQETQYF. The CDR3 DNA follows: TGCAGCGCCGAGGAGGGGCAAGAGACCCAGTACTTC.

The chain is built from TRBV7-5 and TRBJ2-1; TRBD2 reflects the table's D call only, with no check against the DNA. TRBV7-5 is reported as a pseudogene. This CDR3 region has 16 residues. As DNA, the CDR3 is TGTGCCAGCAGCTCCTCTAGCGGAAGCTCCTACAATGAGCAGTTCTTC. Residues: CASSSSSGSSYNEQFF.

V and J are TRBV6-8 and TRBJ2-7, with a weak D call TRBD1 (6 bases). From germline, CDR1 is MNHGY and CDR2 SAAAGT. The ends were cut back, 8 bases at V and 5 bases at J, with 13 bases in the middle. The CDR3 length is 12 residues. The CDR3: CASYRVINEQYF. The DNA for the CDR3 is TGTGCCAGCTACAGGGTTATCAACGAGCAGTACTTC.

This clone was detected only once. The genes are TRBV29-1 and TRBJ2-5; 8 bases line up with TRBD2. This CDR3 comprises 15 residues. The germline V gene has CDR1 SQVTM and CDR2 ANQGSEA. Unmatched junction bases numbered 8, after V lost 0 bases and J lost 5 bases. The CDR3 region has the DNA TGCAGCGTTGAAGATGTGGCGGGAGGCGGGGAGACCCAGTACTTC. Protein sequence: CSVEDVAGGGETQYF. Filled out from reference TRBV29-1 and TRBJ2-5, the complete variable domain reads SAVISQKPSRDICQRGTSLTIQCQVDSQVTMMFWYRQQPGQSLTLIATANQGSEATYESGFVIDKFPISRPNLTFSTLTVSNMSPEDSSIYLCSVEDVAGGGETQYFGPGTRLLVL.

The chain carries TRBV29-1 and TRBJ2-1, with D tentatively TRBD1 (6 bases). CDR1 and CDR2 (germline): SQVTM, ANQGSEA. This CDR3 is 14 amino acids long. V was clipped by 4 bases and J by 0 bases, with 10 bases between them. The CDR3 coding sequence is TGCAGCGTTGGTAGGGGGAGCTCCTACAATGAGCAGTTCTTC. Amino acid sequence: CSVGRGSSYNEQFF.

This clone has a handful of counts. The CDR3 loop reads CASSPGRVNQPQHF. In DNA, the CDR3 is TGTGCCAGCTCACCCGGGCGGGTCAATCAGCCCCAGCATTTT. V and J are TRBV18 and TRBJ1-5; D is undetermined. The ends were cut back, 3 bases at V and 3 bases at J, with 9 bases in the middle. The CDR3 contains 14 residues. Per the germline V gene, CDR1 is KGHSH and CDR2 is LQKENI.

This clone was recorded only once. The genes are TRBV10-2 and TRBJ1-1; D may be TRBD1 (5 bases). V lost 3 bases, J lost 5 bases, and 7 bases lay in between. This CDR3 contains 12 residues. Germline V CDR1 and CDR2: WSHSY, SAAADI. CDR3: CASSDGTTEAFF. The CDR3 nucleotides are TGCGCCAGCAGTGACGGGACTACTGAAGCTTTCTTT.